This paragraph reports one T cell receptor (beta chain). Its antigen is unknown. The sample holds no much larger clone one base away, and base qualities are not on file. In the prospective study, participants were roughly 18 to 100 years old, resided in about 25 geographic areas of the United States, and were enrolled through a virtual design. In the prospective study, cohorts were assigned on the basis of participant-reported clinical history obtained from a screening survey and a study questionnaire. Recovered participants in ImmuneRACE Cohort 3 were defined by two consecutive negative NP/OP PCR tests, clearance by a healthcare professional, or resolution of symptoms. In the prospective study, whole blood, serum and a nasopharyngeal or oropharyngeal swab were collected from each participant by mobile phlebotomists. Additional blood draws and questionnaires over an approximately 2-month period could optionally be provided by prospective study participants. Before DNA extraction, prospective study blood samples were shipped either frozen or at room temperature.

This entry is derived from a study of blood T cell repertoires in COVID-19 (dated by TCRdb to about 2020). For the wider study: The collaborator samples originated in the United States, Italy and Spain and spanned the acute and convalescent phases of COVID-19. Where available, HLA class I and class II types were obtained from metadata supplied by the sample provider rather than from assay-based typing. The dataset comprised deeply sampled blood TCRbeta repertoires from subjects exposed to, actively infected with, or recovered from COVID-19. The prospective study material was composed of cDNA or gDNA derived from T cells, B-cell-depleted T cells, or PBMCs. Samples were obtained from the ongoing ImmuneRACE study (first 160 participants) and from about 1,300 subjects provided by 6 global collaborators. Nearly every sample came with metadata listing a de-identified subject ID, COVID-19 status, age in years and sex. The repertoires were released in a freely available public database meant as a resource for research on the immune response to SARS-CoV-2.

The immunoSEQ Assay, a bias-controlled multiplex PCR, was used to amplify TCRbeta CDR3 regions from genomic DNA. Per the authors' processing: Nucleated cell counts per sample were estimated from amplification of reference gene primers within the assay. To quantify the absolute abundance of each unique TCRbeta CDR3 rearrangement, sequence reads were collapsed and filtered. Productive Simpson clonality was computed per sample as the square root of Simpson's diversity index over productive rearrangements. The clones in this table, taken by TCRdb from immuneACCESS, are in-frame only. Not every clone is retained; where verified, under half of the shortfall comes from an unresolved V gene, and the cause of the rest is unknown. For V, J and clone size, that table is used; D and trimming come from the DNA. This sample has about 160,000 clones in its table, and around four fifths of those were observed once. The biggest ten clones account for approximately 7.3% of the sample.

Study-wide findings and limitations: The amount of clinical and demographic metadata varied by source and participant and was provided uncurated.

The sample taken for sequencing was PBMCs or T cells enriched from blood (not recorded which). This clonotype was obtained from a man aged 45-60 years who had recovered from COVID-19.

The CDR3 protein: CASSLGTTNYGYTF. The nucleotides are TGCGCCAGCAGCTTAGGGACAACTAACTATGGCTACACCTTC. Recombination connected TRBV5-1 to TRBJ1-2; the D gene is possibly TRBD1, with 6 bases matching. At the junction V is shortened by 2 bases and J by 0 bases, with 8 bases in between. CDR1 and CDR2 are drawn from the germline V gene: SGHRS, YFSETQ. The CDR3 measures 14 amino acids from cysteine to phenylalanine. The retained sequence is limited to the CDR3, 42 bases, with the frame set at the first base. Full variable domain (CDR3 extended with the reference TRBV5-1 and TRBJ1-2 proteins): KAGVTQTPRYLIKTRGQQVTLSCSPISGHRSVSWYQQTPGQGLQFLFEYFSETQRNKGNFPGRFSGRQFSNSRSEMNVSTLELGDSALYLCASSLGTTNYGYTFGSGTRLTVV.